The subject of this entry is one TCR beta chain. Participants were aged roughly 18 to 100 years from 24 US areas. Researchers sorted participants into cohorts using their self-reported clinical history. Authors' methods: Nucleated cell number was recorded as an estimate derived from reference gene primer amplification. Profiled with immunoSEQ multiplex PCR; TCRdb holds only in-frame clones, not every one. V and J calls and clone size are those listed in that table; D and trimming were worked out from the DNA. The sample records about 230,000 clones, 70% to 90% being singletons. The sample belongs to a study of blood T cell repertoires in COVID-19. This CDR3 has 18 amino acids. Trimming at V came to 3 bases and at J to 2 bases, leaving 13 bases not matched to a gene. Germline loops: CDR1 LNHNV, CDR2 YYDKDF (reference sequence).

Material for sequencing was PBMCs or T cells enriched from blood (not recorded which). The sequence derives from a woman aged 40-49 years with acute COVID-19. V gene TRBV15 combines with J gene TRBJ2-1, with 7 bases identical to TRBD2. The CDR3 DNA reads as TGTGCCACCAGCAGGCTTGCCCGTCCAGCGGGAACCTACAATGAGCAGTTCTTC. This encodes CATSRLARPAGTYNEQFF. The full variable domain, its missing parts supplied by reference TRBV15 and TRBJ2-1, is DAMVIQNPRYQVTQFGKPVTLSCSQTLNHNVMYWYQQKSSQAPKLLFHYYDKDFNNEADTPDNFQSRRPNTSFCFLDIRSPGLGDTAMYLCATSRLARPAGTYNEQFFGPGTRLTVL.